The TCR beta chain under discussion was sequenced for a study of blood T cell repertoires in COVID-19. About the study: Both acute and convalescent COVID-19 samples were obtained from the United States, Italy and Spain. Sample material is recorded as cDNA or gDNA derived from T cells, B-cell-depleted T cells, or PBMCs.

Original processing notes: The authors estimated nucleated cell counts from reference gene primer amplification. Clones were read by immunoSEQ multiplex PCR, and TCRdb kept only the in-frame ones, dropping some. V and J calls and clone size follow that table, whereas D and trimming were derived from the DNA. The sample includes about 360,000 clones, around 84% of them seen just once. Trimming cost V 4 bases and J 4 bases, with 8 bases left between them. The CDR3 length is 11 residues. The germline V gene encodes CDR1 SQVTM and CDR2 ANQGSEA. The receptor comes from a human donor in a cohort sampled during active COVID-19. The chain recombines TRBV29-1 with TRBJ2-7; D remains ambiguous. The specimen was peripheral blood. The CDR3 loop reads CSVGGAYEQYF. The CDR3 DNA reads as TGCAGCGTTGGAGGAGCTTACGAGCAGTACTTC.